These 11 T cell receptor beta chains originate from one sample sequenced in a study of blood T cell repertoires in COVID-19. TCRdb's copy holds only in-frame clones and misses some; the assay was immunoSEQ multiplex PCR. Among approximately 150,000 clones, around 90% were seen once, and the ten largest hold less than 3%. The sequenced material came from peripheral blood. The origin of the receptors is a woman aged 80 or over with COVID-19, enrolled during active disease.

CDR3 nucleotide sequence: TGTGCCAGCAGCAACAGGGACACCATATATTTT. It encodes CASSNRDTIYF. V is TRBV12-3 or TRBV12-4 and J is TRBJ1-3; D perhaps matches TRBD1 (6 bases). CDR3 length: 11 amino acids. Deletions cut 6 bases from V and 8 bases from J, with 8 bases between.

V is TRBV6-1 and J is TRBJ2-7, with 8 bases matching TRBD2. Germline loops: CDR1 MNHNS, CDR2 SASEGT. This CDR3 has 12 residues. The trim removed 3 bases at V and 6 bases at J, leaving 1 base unmatched. The CDR3 sequence: CASSDGRGEQYF. In nucleotides, the CDR3 is TGTGCCAGCAGTGACGGGAGGGGCGAGCAGTACTTC.

The chain joins TRBV7-2 to TRBJ1-1; no firm D call. This CDR3 is 16 amino acids long. Germline V gene lookup returns CDR1 SGHTA and CDR2 FQGNSA. Between the trimmed V and J ends, which lost 5 bases and 1 base, there was a span of 17 bases. The CDR3: CASSPVEGGRNTEAFF. The CDR3 DNA sequence: TGTGCCAGCAGCCCAGTGGAGGGCGGGAGGAACACTGAAGCTTTCTTT.

This rearrangement joins TRBV18 to TRBJ1-4; D call uncertain. The CDR3 spans 15 residues. Deletions cut 3 bases from V and 8 bases from J, with 16 bases between. Germline lookup yields CDR1 KGHSH and CDR2 LQKENI. CDR3 coding DNA: TGTGCCAGCTCACCCACGGACTGGGAAGGGGAAAAACTGTTTTTT. As protein: CASSPTDWEGEKLFF.

The rearrangement joins TRBV27 to TRBJ2-1; 16 positions match TRBD2. CDR1 and CDR2 (germline): MNHEY, SMNVEV (reference sequence). The V gene end was trimmed by 2 bases and the J gene end by 10 bases; junction bases not matched to a gene: 23. CDR3 length equals 22 residues. CDR3 residues: CASSLRTIPPATPGLAGGEQFF. As DNA, the CDR3 is TGTGCCAGCAGTTTAAGGACAATTCCCCCAGCGACCCCGGGACTAGCGGGGGGGGAGCAGTTCTTC.

The chain recombines TRBV7-2 with TRBJ1-2; 8 positions agree with TRBD1. After removal of 5 bases from V and 4 bases from J, the junction contained 9 bases not matched to a gene. Germline V gene lookup returns CDR1 SGHTA and CDR2 FQGNSA. The CDR3 extends over 15 amino acids. This CDR3 is CASSPRTGFSYGYTF. CDR3 nucleotide sequence: TGTGCCAGCAGCCCGAGGACAGGGTTTTCCTATGGCTACACCTTC.

This clone was observed a few times. The V and J genes are TRBV6-6 and TRBJ1-1, with 7 bases matching TRBD1. Germline V lookup: CDR1 MNHNY, CDR2 SVGAGI (reference sequence). The length of the CDR3 is 17 residues. Trimming at V came to 5 bases and at J to 1 base, leaving 13 bases not matched to a gene. CDR3 protein: CASSLLLTDRKNTEAFF. CDR3 DNA sequence: TGTGCCAGCAGTCTTCTTTTAACGGACAGGAAGAACACTGAAGCTTTCTTT.

The rearrangement links TRBV5-5 to TRBJ2-5; D possibly corresponds to TRBD1 (5 bases). In germline, CDR1 is SGHKS, CDR2 YYEKEE (reference sequence). CDR3 length: 14 residues. Trimming took 2 bases from V and 3 from J, leaving 11 bases between them. In nucleotides, the CDR3 is TGTGCCAGCAGCTTTCGAGACAGTAAAGAGACCCAGTACTTC. Protein product: CASSFRDSKETQYF.

The CDR3 DNA reads as TGTGCCAGCAGCTTAGCAGACAGGGTAAACACCATATATTTT. Its translation: CASSLADRVNTIYF. The chain links TRBV7-9 to TRBJ1-3; 7 nucleotides align to TRBD1. The CDR3 sequence is 14 residues long. In germline, CDR1 is SEHNR, CDR2 FQNEAQ (reference sequence). J was trimmed by 6 bases and V by 0 bases; bases with no gene match: 2.

V is TRBV7-2 and J is TRBJ2-3; D is unresolved. The germline V and J ends were trimmed by 1 base and 5 bases, with 7 bases remaining between them. This CDR3 spans 13 amino acids. Germline CDR1 and CDR2: SGHTA and FQGNSA. CDR3 DNA: TGTGCCAGCAGCTTAGGTCGCGGAGATACGCAGTATTTT. It is translated as CASSLGRGDTQYF. Full variable domain (rest looked up from reference TRBV7-2 and TRBJ2-3): GAGVSQSPSNKVTEKGKDVELRCDPISGHTALYWYRQSLGQGLEFLIYFQGNSAPDKSGLPSDRFSAERTGGSVSTLTIQRTQQEDSAVYLCASSLGRGDTQYFGPGTRLTVL.

V and J are TRBV7-9 and TRBJ1-5, with TRBD1 identical over 10 bases. This CDR3 is built from 18 residues. The ends lost 6 bases at V and 2 bases at J; junction bases unmatched: 13. The germline gives CDR1 SEHNR, CDR2 FQNEAQ (reference sequence). This CDR3 reads CASSTGYPDRGGNQPQHF. CDR3 coding DNA: TGTGCCAGCAGTACAGGGTACCCGGACAGGGGGGGCAATCAGCCCCAGCATTTT.